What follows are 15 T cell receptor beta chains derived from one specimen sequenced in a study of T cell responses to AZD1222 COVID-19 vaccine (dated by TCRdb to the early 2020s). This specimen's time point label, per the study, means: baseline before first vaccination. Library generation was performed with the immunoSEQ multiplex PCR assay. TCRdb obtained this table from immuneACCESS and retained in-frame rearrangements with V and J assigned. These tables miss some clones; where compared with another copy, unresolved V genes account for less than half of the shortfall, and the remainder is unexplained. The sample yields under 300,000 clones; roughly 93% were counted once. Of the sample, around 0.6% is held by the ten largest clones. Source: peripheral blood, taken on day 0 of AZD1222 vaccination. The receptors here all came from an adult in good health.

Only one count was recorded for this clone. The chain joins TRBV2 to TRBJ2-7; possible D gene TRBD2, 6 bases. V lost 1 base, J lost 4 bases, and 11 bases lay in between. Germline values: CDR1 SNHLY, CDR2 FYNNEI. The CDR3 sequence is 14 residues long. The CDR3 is CASSEGGGGYEQYF. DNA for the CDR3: TGTGCCAGCAGTGAAGGAGGTGGGGGGTACGAGCAGTACTTC.

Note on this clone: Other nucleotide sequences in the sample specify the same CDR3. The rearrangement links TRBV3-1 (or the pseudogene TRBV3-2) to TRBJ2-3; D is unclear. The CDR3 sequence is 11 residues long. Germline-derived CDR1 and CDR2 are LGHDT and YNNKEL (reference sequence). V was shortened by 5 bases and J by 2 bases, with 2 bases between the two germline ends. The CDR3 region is CASSFTDTQYF. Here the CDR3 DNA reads TGTGCCAGCAGCTTCACAGATACGCAGTATTTT.

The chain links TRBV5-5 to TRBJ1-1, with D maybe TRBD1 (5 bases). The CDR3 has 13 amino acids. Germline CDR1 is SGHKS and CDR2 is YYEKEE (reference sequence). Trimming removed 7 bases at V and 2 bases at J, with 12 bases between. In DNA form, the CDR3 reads TGTGCCAGCTATCCCCGGGGCAACACTGAAGCTTTCTTT. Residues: CASYPRGNTEAFF. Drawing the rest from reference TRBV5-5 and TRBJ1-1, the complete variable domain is DAGVTQSPTHLIKTRGQQVTLRCSPISGHKSVSWYQQVLGQGPQFIFQYYEKEERGRGNFPDRFSARQFPNYSSELNVNALLLGDSALYLCASYPRGNTEAFFGQGTRLTVV.

In nucleotides, the CDR3 is TGTGCCAGCAGCTTACAGACAAACATTCAGTACTTC. Translation gives CASSLQTNIQYF. This chain links TRBV5-6 with TRBJ2-4; D gene unclear. The CDR3 spans 12 residues. V lost 2 bases to trimming and J lost 6 bases, with 6 bases between them. The germline gives CDR1 SGHDT, CDR2 YYEEEE.

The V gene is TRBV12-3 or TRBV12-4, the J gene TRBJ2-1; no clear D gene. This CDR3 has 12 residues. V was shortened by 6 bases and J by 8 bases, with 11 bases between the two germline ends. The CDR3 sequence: CASSPSHDEQFF. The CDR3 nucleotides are TGTGCCAGCAGCCCTTCCCACGATGAGCAGTTCTTC.

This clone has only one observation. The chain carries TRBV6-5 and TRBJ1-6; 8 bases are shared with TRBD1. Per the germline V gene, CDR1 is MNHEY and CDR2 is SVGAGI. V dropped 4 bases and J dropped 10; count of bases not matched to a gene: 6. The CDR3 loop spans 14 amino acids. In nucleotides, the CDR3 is TGTGCCAGCAGTTCTGGACAGGGTGGGTCACCCCTCCACTTT. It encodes CASSSGQGGSPLHF.

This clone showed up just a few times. CDR3 in amino acids: CASSQDLMAGQMNTGELFF. CDR3 DNA sequence: TGCGCCAGCAGCCAAGATCTGATGGCGGGACAGATGAACACCGGGGAGCTGTTTTTT. This chain uses TRBV4-3 with TRBJ2-2, with D maybe TRBD1 (7 bases). The CDR3 has 19 amino acids. The germline gives CDR1 LGHNA, CDR2 YSLEER. The V and J ends lost 0 bases and 1 base respectively, with 18 bases between them.

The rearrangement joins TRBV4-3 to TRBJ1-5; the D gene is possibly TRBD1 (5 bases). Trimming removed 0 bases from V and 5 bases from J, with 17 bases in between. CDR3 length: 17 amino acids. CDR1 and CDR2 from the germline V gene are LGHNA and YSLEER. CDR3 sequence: CASSQDVLGDLDQPQHF. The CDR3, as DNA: TGCGCCAGCAGCCAAGATGTGTTGGGGGACCTCGATCAGCCCCAGCATTTT.

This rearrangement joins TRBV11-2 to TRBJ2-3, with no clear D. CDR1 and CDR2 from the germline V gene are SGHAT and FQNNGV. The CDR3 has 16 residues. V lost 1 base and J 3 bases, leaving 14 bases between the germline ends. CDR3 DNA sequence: TGTGCCAGCAGCTTAGCGGCCAACCTTCTAACAGATACGCAGTATTTT. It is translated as CASSLAANLLTDTQYF.

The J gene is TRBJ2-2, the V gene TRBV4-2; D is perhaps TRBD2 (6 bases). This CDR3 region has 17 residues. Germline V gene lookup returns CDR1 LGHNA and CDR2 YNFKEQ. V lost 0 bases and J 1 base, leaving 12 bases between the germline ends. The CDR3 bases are TGTGCCAGCAGCCAAGAGGGCGGGGCTCTGAACACCGGGGAGCTGTTTTTT. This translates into CASSQEGGALNTGELFF.

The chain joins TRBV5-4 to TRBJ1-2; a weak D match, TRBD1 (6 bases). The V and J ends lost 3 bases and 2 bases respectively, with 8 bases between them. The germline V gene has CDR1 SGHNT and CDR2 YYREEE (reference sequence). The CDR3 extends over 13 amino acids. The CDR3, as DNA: TGTGCCAGCAGCTCCGGACAGAACTATGGCTACACCTTC. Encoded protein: CASSSGQNYGYTF.

CDR3: CASSWEAGNTGELFF. The CDR3, as DNA: TGTGCCAGTTCGTGGGAGGCTGGGAACACCGGGGAGCTGTTTTTT. The chain employs TRBV2 and TRBJ2-2; TRBD2 is a possible D gene (6 bases). There are 15 residues in the CDR3. V lost 9 bases, J lost 1 base, and 15 bases lay in between. The germline V gene has CDR1 SNHLY and CDR2 FYNNEI.

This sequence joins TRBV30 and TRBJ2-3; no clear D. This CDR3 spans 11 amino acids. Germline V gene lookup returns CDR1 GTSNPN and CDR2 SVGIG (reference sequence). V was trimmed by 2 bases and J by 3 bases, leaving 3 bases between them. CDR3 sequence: CAWSSTDTQYF. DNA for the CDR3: TGTGCCTGGAGTTCTACAGATACGCAGTATTTT.

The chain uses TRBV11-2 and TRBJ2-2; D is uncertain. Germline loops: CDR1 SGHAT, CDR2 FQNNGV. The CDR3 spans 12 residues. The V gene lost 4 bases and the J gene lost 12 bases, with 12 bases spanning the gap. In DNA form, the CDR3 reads TGTGCCAGCAGCTCGGCCCCTGTGAAGCTGTTTTTT. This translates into CASSSAPVKLFF. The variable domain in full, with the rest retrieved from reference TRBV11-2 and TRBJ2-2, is EAGVAQSPRYKIIEKRQSVAFWCNPISGHATLYWYQQILGQGPKLLIQFQNNGVVDDSQLPKDRFSAERLKGVDSTLKIQPAKLEDSAVYLCASSSAPVKLFFGEGSRLTVL.

CDR3 amino acids: CASSIGPYQPQHF. DNA for the CDR3: TGTGCCAGTAGTATAGGGCCATATCAGCCCCAGCATTTT. The J gene is TRBJ1-5, the V gene TRBV19; no clear D. CDR1 and CDR2 (germline): LNHDA, SQIVND (reference sequence). V lost 1 base to trimming and J lost 5 bases, with 6 bases between them. This CDR3 is built from 13 residues.